Presented here are 5 T cell receptor beta chains from one specimen sequenced in a study of shared clonotypes between healthy human individuals. Naive-designated CD8 cells lacked CD45RO, were positively enriched for CCR7, and omitted terminally differentiated effector memory CD45RA+ cells. The method was immunoSEQ multiplex PCR; TCRdb's version includes in-frame clones alone and lacks a portion of them. The table records approximately 2,200,000 clones, under 95% of them present only once. Source material: naive CD8+ T cells from PBMCs. The receptors were sampled from a man between 18 and 35 years old in good health. Some clones in this sample may be carry-over from other donors' samples.

The chain joins TRBV7-3 to TRBJ2-3; D gene unclear. Germline V gene lookup returns CDR1 SGHTA and CDR2 FQGTGA. The V end was cut by 3 bases, the J end by 4 bases, with 8 bases between. The CDR3 has 13 residues. CDR3 sequence reads: CASSFLGPDTQYF. CDR3 coding DNA: TGTGCCAGCAGCTTTCTAGGGCCAGATACGCAGTATTTT.

This CDR3 reads CASSQVQGHTEAFF. CDR3 bases: TGCGCCAGCAGCCAAGTACAGGGACACACTGAAGCTTTCTTT. V gene TRBV4-1 combines with J gene TRBJ1-1; D is possibly TRBD1 (6 bases). Germline V lookup: CDR1 MGHRA, CDR2 YSYEKL. This CDR3 has 14 amino acids. The ends were cut back, 1 base at V and 3 bases at J, with 9 bases in the middle.

The chain couples TRBV7-9 to TRBJ1-4; D perhaps matches TRBD1 (6 bases). CDR1 and CDR2 (germline): SEHNR, FQNEAQ (reference sequence). CDR3 length equals 15 residues. With 3 bases removed from V and 7 bases from J, the gap between germline ends came to 15 bases. The CDR3 DNA follows: TGTGCCAGCAGCTTTCTCTCAACGGACAGTGAAAAACTGTTTTTT. Its translation: CASSFLSTDSEKLFF.

The chain joins TRBV11-2 to TRBJ2-1; D is possibly TRBD1 or TRBD2 (5 bases each). Germline CDR1 is SGHAT and CDR2 is FQNNGV. The CDR3 is 16 residues long. V was cut by 5 bases and J by 2 bases, with 16 bases left in between. CDR3 sequence reads: CASSPRDPGTYNEQFF. For the CDR3, the DNA is TGTGCCAGCAGCCCACGGGACCCTGGGACCTACAATGAGCAGTTCTTC.

This chain links TRBV19 with TRBJ2-7, with D possibly being TRBD1 or TRBD2 (6 bases each). The CDR3 totals 12 residues. V was trimmed by 5 bases and J by 7 bases, leaving 12 bases between them. Germline CDR1 and CDR2: LNHDA and SQIVND (reference sequence). The CDR3 region is CASSVGAGEQYF. CDR3 bases: TGTGCCAGTAGTGTGGGGGCGGGAGAGCAGTACTTC.